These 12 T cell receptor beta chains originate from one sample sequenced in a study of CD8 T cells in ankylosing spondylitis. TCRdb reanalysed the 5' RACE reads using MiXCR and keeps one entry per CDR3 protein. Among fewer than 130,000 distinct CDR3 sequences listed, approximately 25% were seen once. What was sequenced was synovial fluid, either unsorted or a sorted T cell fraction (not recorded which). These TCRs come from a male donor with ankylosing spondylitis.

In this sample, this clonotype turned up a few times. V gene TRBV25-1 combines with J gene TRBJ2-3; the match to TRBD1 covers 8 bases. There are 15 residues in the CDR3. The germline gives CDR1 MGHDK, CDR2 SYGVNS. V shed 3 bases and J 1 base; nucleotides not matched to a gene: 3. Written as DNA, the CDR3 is TGTGCCAGCAGTGAGCCGACAGGGGGCACAGATACGCAGTATTTT. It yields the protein CASSEPTGGTDTQYF.

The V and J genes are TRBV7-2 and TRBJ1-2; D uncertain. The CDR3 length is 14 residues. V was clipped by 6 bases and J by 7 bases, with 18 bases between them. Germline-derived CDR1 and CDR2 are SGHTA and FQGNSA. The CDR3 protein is CASRLGSPGGGYTF. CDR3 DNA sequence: TGTGCCAGCAGACTGGGGTCCCCCGGTGGTGGCTACACCTTC.

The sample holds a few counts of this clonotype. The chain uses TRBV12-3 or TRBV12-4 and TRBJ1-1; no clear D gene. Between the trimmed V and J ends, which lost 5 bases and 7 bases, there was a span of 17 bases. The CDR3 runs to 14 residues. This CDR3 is CASSKTQNSIEAFF. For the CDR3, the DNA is TGTGCCAGCAGTAAAACCCAGAATTCCATTGAAGCTTTCTTT.

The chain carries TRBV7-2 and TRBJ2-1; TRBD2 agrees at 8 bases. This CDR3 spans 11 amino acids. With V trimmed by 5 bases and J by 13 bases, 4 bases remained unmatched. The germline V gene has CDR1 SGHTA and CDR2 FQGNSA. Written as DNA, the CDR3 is TGTGCCAGCAGCCTACTAGCGGATCAGTTCTTC. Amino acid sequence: CASSLLADQFF.

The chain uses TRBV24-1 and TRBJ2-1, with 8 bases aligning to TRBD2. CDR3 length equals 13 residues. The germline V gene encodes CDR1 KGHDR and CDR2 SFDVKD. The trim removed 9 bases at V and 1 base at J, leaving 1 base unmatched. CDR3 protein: CATQRESYNEQFF. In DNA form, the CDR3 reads TGTGCCACCCAGCGGGAGTCCTACAATGAGCAGTTCTTC.

The CDR3, as DNA: TGCGCCAGCAGCTTGGAATCATGGGGGACTGGTGGCGGCTACACCTTC. It yields the protein CASSLESWGTGGGYTF. The chain carries TRBV5-1 and TRBJ1-2, with D possibly being TRBD1 (5 bases). V shed 0 bases and J shed 8 bases, with 20 bases lying between them. The CDR3 has 16 amino acids. Germline CDR1 reads SGHRS; CDR2 reads YFSETQ. The complete variable domain, with remaining parts taken from reference TRBV5-1 and TRBJ1-2, reads KAGVTQTPRYLIKTRGQQVTLSCSPISGHRSVSWYQQTPGQGLQFLFEYFSETQRNKGNFPGRFSGRQFSNSRSEMNVSTLELGDSALYLCASSLESWGTGGGYTFGSGTRLTVV.

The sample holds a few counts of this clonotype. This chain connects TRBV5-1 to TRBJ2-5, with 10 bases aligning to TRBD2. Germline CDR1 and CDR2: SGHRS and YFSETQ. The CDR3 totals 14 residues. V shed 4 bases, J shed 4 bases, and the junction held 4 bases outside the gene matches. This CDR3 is CASSILAGTETQYF. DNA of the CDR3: TGCGCCAGCAGCATACTAGCGGGAACAGAGACCCAGTACTTC.

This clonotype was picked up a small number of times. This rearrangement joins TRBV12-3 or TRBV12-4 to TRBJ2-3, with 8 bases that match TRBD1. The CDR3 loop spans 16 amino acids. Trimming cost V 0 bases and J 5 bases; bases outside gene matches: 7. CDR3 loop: CASSLATGVPGDTQYF. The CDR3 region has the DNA TGTGCCAGCAGTTTAGCGACAGGGGTGCCCGGAGATACGCAGTATTTT.

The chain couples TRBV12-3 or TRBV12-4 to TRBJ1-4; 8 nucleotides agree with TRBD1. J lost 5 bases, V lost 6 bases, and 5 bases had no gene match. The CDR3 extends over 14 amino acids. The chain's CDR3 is CASSPGQANEKLFF. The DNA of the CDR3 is TGTGCCAGCAGCCCGGGACAGGCGAATGAAAAACTGTTTTTT.

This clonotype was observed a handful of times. The CDR3 sequence is CASGPTGVRGNSPLHF. CDR3 DNA: TGTGCCAGCGGACCGACAGGGGTTCGTGGTAATTCACCCCTCCACTTT. This chain links TRBV2 with TRBJ1-6; 8 bases map to TRBD1. The germline V gene has CDR1 SNHLY and CDR2 FYNNEI. J was trimmed by 6 bases and V by 8 bases; bases with no gene match: 12. The CDR3 is 16 residues long.

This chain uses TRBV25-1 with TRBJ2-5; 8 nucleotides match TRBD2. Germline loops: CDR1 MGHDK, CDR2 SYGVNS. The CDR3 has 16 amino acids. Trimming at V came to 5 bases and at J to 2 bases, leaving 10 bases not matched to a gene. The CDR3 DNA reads TGTGCCAGCAGTTCTGTCCAACTAGCGGATCAAGAGACCCAGTACTTC. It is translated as CASSSVQLADQETQYF.

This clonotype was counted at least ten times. The CDR3 DNA sequence: TGTGCCAGCAGCTTAATGAGTGTCAGCGGGGAGCTGTTTTTT. It specifies CASSLMSVSGELFF. The chain uses TRBV7-9 and TRBJ2-2, with D unclear. The CDR3 sequence is 14 residues long. Between the trimmed V and J ends, which lost 2 bases and 7 bases, there was a span of 11 bases. Germline CDR1 SEHNR, CDR2 FQNEAQ (reference sequence).